The source of this T cell receptor (beta chain) is a study of human T cells and chemical hapten exposure. On the study more broadly: TCR yields per sample varied mostly from small pooled library volume differences.

Time point given: patch test 3, about 24 weeks after DPC sensitization. Treatment in this sample: therapeutic diphenylcyclopropenone sensitization with weekly scalp DPC. Prior to application of each patch test, blood was drawn. Unique molecular identifiers were attached to individual cDNA molecules within the library. From the RACE reads, TCRdb called clonotypes with MiXCR, one entry per CDR3 protein. In the table there are 95,000 to 150,000 distinct CDR3 sequences, roughly 12% of which are singletons. This clonotype was observed a few times. The sequences come from whole blood, collected in connection with sensitization to the hapten diphenylcyclopropenone (DPC). The sequence was collected from a woman aged 45-65 years with alopecia areata. Some clones in this sample may be carry-over from other donors' samples.

CDR3 nucleotides: TGTGCCACCAGGAGGAACAGGGGAACCGGGGAGCTGTTTTTT. Residues: CATRRNRGTGELFF. This chain connects TRBV15 to TRBJ2-2, with 7 positions matching TRBD1. V shed 6 bases and J 5 bases; nucleotides not matched to a gene: 6. There are 14 residues in the CDR3. Germline CDR1 is LNHNV and CDR2 is YYDKDF (reference sequence).